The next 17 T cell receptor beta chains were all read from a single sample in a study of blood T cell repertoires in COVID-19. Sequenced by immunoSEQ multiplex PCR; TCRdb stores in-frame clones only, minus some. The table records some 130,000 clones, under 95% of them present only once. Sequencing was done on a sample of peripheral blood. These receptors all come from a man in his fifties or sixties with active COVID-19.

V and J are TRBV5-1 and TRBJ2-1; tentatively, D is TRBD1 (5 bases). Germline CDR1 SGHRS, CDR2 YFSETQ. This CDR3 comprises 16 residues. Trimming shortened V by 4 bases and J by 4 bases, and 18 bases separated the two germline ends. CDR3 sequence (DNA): TGCGCCAGCAGCCAGGGCGGCAGCCCCGATTACAATGAGCAGTTCTTC. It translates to CASSQGGSPDYNEQFF.

The CDR3 coding sequence is TGTGCCAGCAGCGTAGGGGCGGGAGGGCCAGGGGAGCTGTTTTTT. It encodes CASSVGAGGPGELFF. The rearrangement joins TRBV9 to TRBJ2-2, with 9 bases aligning to TRBD2. Germline lookup yields CDR1 SGDLS and CDR2 YYNGEE. This CDR3 is built from 15 residues. V was clipped by 0 bases and J by 8 bases; unmatched bases: 5.

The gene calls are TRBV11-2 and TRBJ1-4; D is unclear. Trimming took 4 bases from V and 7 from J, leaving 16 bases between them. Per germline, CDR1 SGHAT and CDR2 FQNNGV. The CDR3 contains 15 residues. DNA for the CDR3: TGTGCCAGCAGCTCCGCCCCGGGAGCACGTGAAAAACTGTTTTTT. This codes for CASSSAPGAREKLFF.

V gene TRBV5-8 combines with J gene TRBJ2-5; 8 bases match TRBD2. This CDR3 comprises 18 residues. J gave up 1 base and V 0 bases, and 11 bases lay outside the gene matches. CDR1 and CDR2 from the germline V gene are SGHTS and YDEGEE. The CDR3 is CASSLVVSGGSIQETQYF. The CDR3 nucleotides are TGTGCCAGCAGCTTGGTTGTTTCGGGGGGGAGTATCCAAGAGACCCAGTACTTC.

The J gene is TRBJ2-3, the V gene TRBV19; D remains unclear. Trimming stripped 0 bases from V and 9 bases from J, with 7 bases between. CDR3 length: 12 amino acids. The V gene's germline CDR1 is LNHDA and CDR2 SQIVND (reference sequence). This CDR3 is CASSIDAGTQYF. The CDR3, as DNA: TGTGCCAGTAGTATAGACGCAGGCACGCAGTATTTT.

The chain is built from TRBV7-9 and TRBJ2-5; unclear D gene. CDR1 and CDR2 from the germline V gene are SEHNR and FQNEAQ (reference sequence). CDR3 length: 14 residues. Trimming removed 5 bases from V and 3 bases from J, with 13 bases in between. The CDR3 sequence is CASSNRPLKETQYF. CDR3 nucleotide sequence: TGTGCCAGCAGCAACCGTCCCCTAAAAGAGACCCAGTACTTC.

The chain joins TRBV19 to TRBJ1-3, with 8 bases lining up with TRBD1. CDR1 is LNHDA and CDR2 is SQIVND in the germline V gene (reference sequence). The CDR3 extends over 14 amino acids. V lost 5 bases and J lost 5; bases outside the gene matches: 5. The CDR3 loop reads CASSPQGARNTIYF. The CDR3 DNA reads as TGTGCCAGTAGTCCCCAGGGGGCACGAAACACCATATATTTT.

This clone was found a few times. CDR3 loop: CASSLTTSGGERSYEQYF. CDR3 nucleotides: TGCGCCAGCAGCCTGACGACTAGCGGGGGGGAACGGTCCTACGAGCAGTACTTC. This chain joins TRBV4-1 and TRBJ2-7; TRBD2 aligns across 14 bases. The CDR3 is 18 amino acids. Germline V gives CDR1 MGHRA, CDR2 YSYEKL. After removal of 4 bases from V and 1 base from J, the junction contained 9 bases not matched to a gene.

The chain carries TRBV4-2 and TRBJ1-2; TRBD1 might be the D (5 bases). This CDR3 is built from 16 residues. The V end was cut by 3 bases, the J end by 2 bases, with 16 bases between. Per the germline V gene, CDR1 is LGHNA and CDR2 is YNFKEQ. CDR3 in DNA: TGTGCCAGCAGCCAGTTGGGCGGGGCGTCGAACTATGGCTACACCTTC. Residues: CASSQLGGASNYGYTF.

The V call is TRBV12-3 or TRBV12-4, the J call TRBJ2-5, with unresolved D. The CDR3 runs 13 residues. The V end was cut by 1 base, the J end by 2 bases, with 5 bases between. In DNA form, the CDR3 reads TGTGCCAGCAGTTTAGGTTCTCAAGAGACCCAGTACTTC. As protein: CASSLGSQETQYF.

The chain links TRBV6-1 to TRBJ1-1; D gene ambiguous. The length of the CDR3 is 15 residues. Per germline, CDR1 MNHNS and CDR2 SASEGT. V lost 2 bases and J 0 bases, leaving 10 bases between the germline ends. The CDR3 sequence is CASSETATMNTEAFF. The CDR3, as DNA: TGTGCCAGCAGTGAAACGGCGACTATGAACACTGAAGCTTTCTTT.

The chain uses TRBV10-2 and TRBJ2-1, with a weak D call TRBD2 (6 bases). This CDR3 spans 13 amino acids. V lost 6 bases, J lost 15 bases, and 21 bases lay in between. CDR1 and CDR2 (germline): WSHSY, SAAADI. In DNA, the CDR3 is TGCGCCAGCAGGGCGACTAGAGGGGCGATTTGGTTCTTC. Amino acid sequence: CASRATRGAIWFF.

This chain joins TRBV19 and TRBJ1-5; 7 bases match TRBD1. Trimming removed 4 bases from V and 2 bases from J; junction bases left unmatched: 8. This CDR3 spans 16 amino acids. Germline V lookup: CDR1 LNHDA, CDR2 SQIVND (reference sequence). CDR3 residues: CASSTATGLGNQPQHF. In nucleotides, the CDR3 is TGTGCCAGTAGTACAGCGACAGGGCTGGGCAATCAGCCCCAGCATTTT.

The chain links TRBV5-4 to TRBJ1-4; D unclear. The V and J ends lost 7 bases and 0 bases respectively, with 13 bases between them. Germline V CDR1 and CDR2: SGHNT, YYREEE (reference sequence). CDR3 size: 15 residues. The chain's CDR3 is CASSLIGTTNEKLFF. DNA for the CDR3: TGTGCCAGCTCCCTGATCGGGACAACTAATGAAAAACTGTTTTTT.

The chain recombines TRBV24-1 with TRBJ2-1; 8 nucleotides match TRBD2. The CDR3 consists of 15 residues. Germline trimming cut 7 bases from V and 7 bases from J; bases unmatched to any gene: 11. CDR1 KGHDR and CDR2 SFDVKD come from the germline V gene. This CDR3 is CATRDSGNGRNEQFF. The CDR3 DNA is TGTGCCACCAGGGATAGCGGGAATGGTCGGAATGAGCAGTTCTTC.

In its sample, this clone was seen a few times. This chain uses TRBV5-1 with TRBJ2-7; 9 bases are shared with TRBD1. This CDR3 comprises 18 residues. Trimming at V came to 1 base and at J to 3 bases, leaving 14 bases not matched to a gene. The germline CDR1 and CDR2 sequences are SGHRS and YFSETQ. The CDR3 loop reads CASSLLDRGSLLYYEQYV. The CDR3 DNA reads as TGCGCCAGCAGCTTGCTGGACAGGGGATCCCTCTTATACTACGAGCAGTACGTC.

Written as DNA, the CDR3 is TGTGCCAGCAGCTTAGTGAGTAGGACAGGGAGGCATTCTGGGGCCAACGTCCTGACTTTC. This translates into CASSLVSRTGRHSGANVLTF. The chain employs TRBV7-8 and TRBJ2-6, with 8 positions matching TRBD1. The V gene's germline CDR1 is SGHVS and CDR2 FQNEAQ. The CDR3 has 20 residues. V lost 1 base and J lost 1; bases outside the gene matches: 12.